The 18 T cell receptor beta chains in this list originate from one sample, sequenced in a study of T cell repertoires in aging, cancer and after chemotherapy. A mixed TRB-A/B primer pool amplified rearranged TRB by multiplex touch-down PCR. Each CDR3 protein is one row after TCRdb ran MiXCR on the multiplex PCR reads. The sample contains roughly 10,000 distinct CDR3 sequences, around 25% of which appear only once. TCR beta rearrangements were amplified from peripheral blood genomic DNA. Sample: blood. Source of these receptors: a human donor in good health.

This chain connects TRBV10-3 to TRBJ2-6, with 8 bases that match TRBD2. The CDR3 has 16 amino acids. The germline CDR1 and CDR2 sequences are ENHRY and SYGVKD. V trimming: 2 bases; J trimming: 0 bases; junction bases outside the gene matches: 0. The CDR3 is CAISEREGSGANVLTF. Written as DNA, the CDR3 is TGTGCCATCAGTGAGCGGGAGGGCTCTGGGGCCAACGTCCTGACTTTC.

CDR3 sequence (DNA): TGTGCCAGCAGCTATGCGGGAGCTAAAACAGATACGCAGTATTTT. Residues: CASSYAGAKTDTQYF. The chain recombines TRBV7-2 with TRBJ2-3; 7 bases align to TRBD2. Germline V gives CDR1 SGHTA, CDR2 FQGNSA. The CDR3 loop spans 15 amino acids. The V segment lost 4 bases and the J segment 3 bases; nucleotides outside the gene matches: 7.

The V call is TRBV5-1, the J call TRBJ2-2; D is unclear. Trimming took 4 bases from V and 7 from J, leaving 14 bases between them. Per the germline V gene, CDR1 is SGHRS and CDR2 is YFSETQ. The CDR3 spans 14 residues. The CDR3 DNA reads as TGCGCCAGCAGCCAGTTGTGGGGTGGCGGGGAGCTGTTTTTT. Protein: CASSQLWGGGELFF.

In its sample, this clonotype ranks as medium-sized. The genes are TRBV19 and TRBJ2-7; D is unresolved. Germline lookup yields CDR1 LNHDA and CDR2 SQIVND (reference sequence). V was cut by 6 bases and J by 4 bases, with 19 bases left in between. The CDR3 loop spans 15 amino acids. The CDR3 is CASSWALGSEYEQYF. CDR3 nucleotide sequence: TGTGCCAGTAGCTGGGCCTTGGGTAGTGAGTACGAGCAGTACTTC.

By proportion, this clonotype is medium-sized. The chain joins TRBV12-3 or TRBV12-4 to TRBJ1-2, with TRBD1 as a possible D gene (6 bases). The CDR3 runs to 14 residues. V dropped 2 bases and J dropped 4 bases, with 11 bases sitting between them. The DNA for the CDR3 is TGTGCCAGCAGTTTAAGGAGCAGGGGCTATGGCTACACCTTC. Amino acid sequence: CASSLRSRGYGYTF.

This clonotype has only a few counts. This chain links TRBV28 with TRBJ2-5; 7 positions agree with TRBD2. V shed 5 bases and J 1 base; nucleotides not matched to a gene: 10. CDR1 and CDR2 (germline): MDHEN, SYDVKM. The CDR3 loop spans 16 amino acids. The CDR3 sequence: CASSPRGREGQETQYF. In DNA form, the CDR3 reads TGTGCCAGCAGTCCCCGGGGGAGGGAGGGCCAAGAGACCCAGTACTTC. The whole variable domain, remainder taken from reference TRBV28 and TRBJ2-5, is DVKVTQSSRYLVKRTGEKVFLECVQDMDHENMFWYRQDPGLGLRLIYFSYDVKMKEKGDIPEGYSVSREKKERFSLILESASTNQTSMYLCASSPRGREGQETQYFGPGTRLLVL.

Points on this clonotype: A read error may explain this, as a much larger clone is one base away. The genes are TRBV6-5 and TRBJ1-1; maybe TRBD1 (6 bases). This CDR3 has 16 residues. The germline V and J ends were trimmed by 6 bases and 1 base, with 18 bases remaining between them. Germline-derived CDR1 and CDR2 are MNHEY and SVGAGI. As DNA, the CDR3 is TGTGCCAGCAGCAAGACAAAGGACAGTGAGAACACTGAAGCTTTCTTT. Translating gives CASSKTKDSENTEAFF.

This clonotype was observed a few times. The gene calls are TRBV28 and TRBJ2-1; TRBD1 matches 7 bases. CDR3 size: 16 residues. J was trimmed by 7 bases and V by 5 bases; bases with no gene match: 14. From germline, CDR1 is MDHEN and CDR2 SYDVKM. CDR3 bases: TGTGCCAGCAGTCCAGGGGGAAAGGGATTGTTTAATGAGCAGTTCTTC. This translates into CASSPGGKGLFNEQFF.

Judged by abundance, this clonotype is medium-sized. The chain combines TRBV6-1 with TRBJ1-4, with D possibly TRBD1 on 6 matching bases. Germline-derived CDR1 and CDR2 are MNHNS and SASEGT. Trimming cost V 4 bases and J 5 bases, with 11 bases left between them. CDR3 length: 14 amino acids. The CDR3 coding sequence is TGTGCCAGCAGTGGACAGGCTGAAAATGAAAAACTGTTTTTT. Its translation: CASSGQAENEKLFF.

The V gene is TRBV18, the J gene TRBJ2-4; D may be TRBD1 (6 bases). The CDR3 covers 16 residues. Germline loops: CDR1 KGHSH, CDR2 LQKENI. Trimming took off 5 bases at V and 3 bases at J, with 17 bases between the two ends. DNA of the CDR3: TGTGCCAGCTCAACAGGAGCACAGGGTGGCAAAAACATTCAGTACTTC. The encoded protein is CASSTGAQGGKNIQYF.

For this clonotype: This may be a read error: a much more frequent sequence differs by one nucleotide. V usage is TRBV20-1 and J usage is TRBJ2-7; D remains ambiguous. The V end was cut by 5 bases, the J end by 3 bases, with 8 bases between. The CDR3 has 11 residues. The germline V gene encodes CDR1 DFQATT and CDR2 SNEGSKA (reference sequence). The CDR3: CSADGSYEQYF. The CDR3 DNA follows: TGCAGTGCTGATGGTAGCTACGAGCAGTACTTC.

In its sample, this clonotype was seen a few times. V and J are TRBV7-9 and TRBJ2-1; tentative D call: TRBD2 (5 bases). The CDR3 covers 14 residues. V dropped 8 bases and J dropped 9 bases, with 20 bases sitting between them. Germline CDR1 is SEHNR and CDR2 is FQNEAQ (reference sequence). In nucleotides, the CDR3 is TGTGCCAGCGTAGCCCCCCGTCGGGGAAGTGAGCAGTTCTTC. The encoded protein is CASVAPRRGSEQFF.

J is TRBJ2-1 and V is TRBV19; D gene uncertain. The V gene's germline CDR1 is LNHDA and CDR2 SQIVND (reference sequence). V lost 2 bases to trimming and J lost 6 bases, with 14 bases between them. The CDR3 runs to 15 residues. CDR3 DNA: TGTGCCAGTAGTATACACCCCAGAGGAGTCAATGAGCAGTTCTTC. This sequence encodes CASSIHPRGVNEQFF.

This clonotype was found a few times. The chain is built from TRBV6-5 and TRBJ2-7, with 7 bases identical to TRBD2. This CDR3 region has 15 residues. V trimming: 2 bases; J trimming: 5 bases; junction bases outside the gene matches: 9. Per germline, CDR1 MNHEY and CDR2 SVGAGI. The CDR3 sequence is CASSYDGGGVNEQYF. The DNA for the CDR3 is TGTGCCAGCAGTTACGACGGGGGAGGGGTAAACGAGCAGTACTTC.

The chain combines TRBV4-1 with TRBJ2-3, with D perhaps TRBD1 (6 bases). Looked up from germline, CDR1 is MGHRA and CDR2 is YSYEKL. The CDR3 sequence is 13 residues long. The V end was cut by 1 base, the J end by 5 bases, with 7 bases between. CDR3 loop: CASSQVGGDTQYF. In DNA form, the CDR3 reads TGCGCCAGCAGCCAAGTAGGGGGAGATACGCAGTATTTT.

The rearrangement links TRBV10-1 to TRBJ2-7; D may be TRBD1 (6 bases). V was pared by 5 bases and J by 0 bases, with 8 bases between. This CDR3 contains 13 residues. Germline V lookup: CDR1 WNHNN, CDR2 SYGVQD (reference sequence). The CDR3 spells CASSSGHSYEQYF. The CDR3 DNA sequence: TGCGCCAGCAGTTCGGGACACTCCTACGAGCAGTACTTC.

A few counts support this clonotype. The chain carries TRBV5-5 and TRBJ2-7; 8 positions agree with TRBD2. The CDR3 length is 14 residues. V dropped 4 bases and J dropped 1; count of bases not matched to a gene: 4. From germline, CDR1 is SGHKS and CDR2 YYEKEE (reference sequence). CDR3 region: CASSLTSVSYEQYF. DNA for the CDR3: TGTGCCAGCAGCCTGACTAGCGTATCCTACGAGCAGTACTTC.

This chain uses TRBV25-1 with TRBJ2-1; 8 bases match TRBD2. The CDR3 is made up of 16 amino acids. Germline values: CDR1 MGHDK, CDR2 SYGVNS. V gave up 4 bases and J gave up 7 bases; unmatched junction bases: 12. Here the CDR3 reads CASSARASGPGNEQFF. As DNA, the CDR3 is TGTGCCAGCAGTGCCAGGGCTAGCGGGCCGGGGAATGAGCAGTTCTTC.